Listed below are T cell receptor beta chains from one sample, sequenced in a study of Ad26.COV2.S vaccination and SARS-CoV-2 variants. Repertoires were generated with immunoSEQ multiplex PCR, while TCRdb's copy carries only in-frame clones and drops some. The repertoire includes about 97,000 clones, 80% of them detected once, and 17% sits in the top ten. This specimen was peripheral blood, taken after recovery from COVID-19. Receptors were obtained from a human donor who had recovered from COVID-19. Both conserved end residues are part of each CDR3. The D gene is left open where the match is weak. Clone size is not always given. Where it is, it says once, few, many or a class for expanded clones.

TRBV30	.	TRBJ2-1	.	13	TGTGCCTGGAGTGCCTCAACCTACAATGAGCAGTTCTTC	CAWSASTYNEQFF
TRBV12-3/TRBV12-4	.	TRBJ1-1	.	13	TGTGCCAGCAGTCCCCAAGCCCTCACTGAAGCTTTCTTT	CASSPQALTEAFF
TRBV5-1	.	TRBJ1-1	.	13	TGCGCCAGCGGCAGGGTGGGGAACACTGAAGCTTTCTTT	CASGRVGNTEAFF
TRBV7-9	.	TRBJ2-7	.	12	TGTGCCAGCAGCCCGACAGGTTGGGGGGTGTACTTC	CASSPTGWGVYF
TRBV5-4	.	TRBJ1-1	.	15	TGTGCCAGCAGCTCCGCAAGGGACGGTTACACTGAAGCTTTCTTT	CASSSARDGYTEAFF
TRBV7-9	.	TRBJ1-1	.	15	TGTGCCAGCAGCTTATTGCAGGAAGGGGACACTGAAGCTTTCTTT	CASSLLQEGDTEAFF
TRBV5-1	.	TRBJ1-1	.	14	TGCGCCAGCAGCTTGGAGGTCTCAAACACTGAAGCTTTCTTT	CASSLEVSNTEAFF
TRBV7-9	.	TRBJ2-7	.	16	TGTGCCAGCAGCTTAGATGGTAGCGGCCGAGAGGACGAGCAGTACTTC	CASSLDGSGREDEQYF
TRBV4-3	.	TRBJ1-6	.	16	TGCGCCAGCAGCATCCGCCGAAGCTCCTATAATTCACCCCTCCACTTT	CASSIRRSSYNSPLHF
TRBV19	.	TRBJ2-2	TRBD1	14	TGTGCCAGTAGTGGGACAGGGGGGTCCGGGGAGCTGTTTTTT	CASSGTGGSGELFF
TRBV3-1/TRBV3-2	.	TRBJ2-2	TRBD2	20	TGTGCCAGCAGCCGCCCCATCGGGACTAGCGGGGACGCGAACACCGGGGAGCTGTTTTTT	CASSRPIGTSGDANTGELFF
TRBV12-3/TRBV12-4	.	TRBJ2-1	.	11	TGTGCCAGCACGACCTACAATGAGCAGTTCTTC	CASTTYNEQFF
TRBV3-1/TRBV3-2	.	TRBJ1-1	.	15	TGTGCCAGCAGCCAAGTCGATGGGTCGGGGACTGAAGCTTTCTTT	CASSQVDGSGTEAFF
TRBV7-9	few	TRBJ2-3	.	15	TGTGCCAGCAGCTTAGACAGCGCCGTCACAGATACGCAGTATTTT	CASSLDSAVTDTQYF
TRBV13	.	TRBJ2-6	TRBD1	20	TGTGCCAGCAGCTTACGAGGATCTGGGACAGGGGTCTCTGGGGCCAACGTCCTGACTTTC	CASSLRGSGTGVSGANVLTF
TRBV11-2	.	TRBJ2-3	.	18	TGTGCCAGCAGCCTCGCCACCCCCCGGCAGGGCTTGACAGATACGCAGTATTTT	CASSLATPRQGLTDTQYF
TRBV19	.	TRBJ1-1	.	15	TGTGCCAGTAGTAGACGGGGGCAGTTGAACACTGAAGCTTTCTTT	CASSRRGQLNTEAFF
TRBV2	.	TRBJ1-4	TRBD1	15	TGTGCCAGCAGTGCCCAGGGGGACAATAATGAAAAACTGTTTTTT	CASSAQGDNNEKLFF
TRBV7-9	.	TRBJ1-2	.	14	TGTGCCAGCAGCTTTCCCGGAGGTACGAATGGCTACACCTTC	CASSFPGGTNGYTF
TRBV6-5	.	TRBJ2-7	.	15	TGTGCCAGCAGATCGGACATCGGGAGCTCCTACGAGCAGTACTTC	CASRSDIGSSYEQYF
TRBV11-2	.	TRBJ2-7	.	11	TGTGCCAGCAGCCGGACACCGGAACAGTACTTC	CASSRTPEQYF
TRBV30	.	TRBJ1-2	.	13	TGTGCCTGGAGTCCGGACGGTAACTATGGCTACACCTTC	CAWSPDGNYGYTF
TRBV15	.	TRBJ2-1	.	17	TGTGCCACCAGCAGGCTGGGGTTGGGGGCAAGCAGCCATGAGCAGTTCTTC	CATSRLGLGASSHEQFF
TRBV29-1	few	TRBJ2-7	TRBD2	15	TGCAGCGTTGGAAGCGGGAAGTATCCGACCTACGAGCAGTACTTC	CSVGSGKYPTYEQYF
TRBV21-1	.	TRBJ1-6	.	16	TGTGCCAGCAGATTAAAGGTCAGCATTGGGGGTTCACCCCTCCACTTT	CASRLKVSIGGSPLHF
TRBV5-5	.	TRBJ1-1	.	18	TGTGCCAGCAGCTTCCGATATACGGCCGGGACGGCAAACACTGAAGCTTTCTTT	CASSFRYTAGTANTEAFF